This T cell receptor (beta chain) comes out of a study of beta chain features in type 1 diabetes. Whole-study findings and limits: HLA influence on TCRB rearrangement stayed unresolved here. A cDNA-based sequencing approach could over-represent cells with high TCR expression. In type 1 diabetes patients, VDJ junctions had fewer insertions; deletions at these junctions were more frequent.

CDR1 is SQVTM and CDR2 is ANQGSEA in the germline V gene. Trimming stripped 5 bases from V and 6 bases from J, with 10 bases between. The CDR3 covers 11 residues. As every portion of the isolated RNA was reverse transcribed, the sequencing read expressed TCRB transcripts. Method: immunoSEQ multiplex PCR; TCRdb's copy keeps in-frame clones and lacks some. Found here are roughly 400,000 clones, over 13% of them singletons; the top ten hold about 0.02%. Details on this clone: The antigen is unknown.

Sorting that relied on CD45RO/CCR7/CD25/CD127/CD95/CD27 yielded CD4+ naive, central memory, regulatory and stem cell-like memory cells. Sequenced input: naive CD4+ T cells from blood. The clonotype was recovered from a woman aged 18-30 years in good health. J is TRBJ1-2 and V is TRBV29-1; D remains unclear. CDR3 nucleotides: TGCAGCGTTATACGGACTGATGGCTACACCTTC. This gives the protein CSVIRTDGYTF.